This is a list of T cell receptor beta chains from one sample in a study of OX40 agonist ivuxolimab in advanced cancers. TCRdb's copy holds only in-frame clones and misses some; the assay was immunoSEQ multiplex PCR. Of 30,000 to 45,000 clones listed, 92% are singletons. Specimen: CD4+ or CD8+ T cells sorted from blood, collected in a trial of the OX40 agonist ivuxolimab. The receptors stem from an adult with an advanced solid tumor such as melanoma, head and neck, liver or kidney cancer. The CDR3 runs from the conserved cysteine through the conserved F or W. Each record gives: CDR3 DNA, CDR3 protein, V gene, J gene, clone size, D gene. The D gene is left open where the match is weak. Part of the rows lack a size; the others show once, few, many or a class for expanded clones.

DNA: TGTGCCATCAGTCGGGGCTACGAGCAGTACTTC
CDR3: CAISRGYEQYF
V: TRBV10-3
J: TRBJ2-7
size: -
D: -

DNA: TGTGCCAGCAGTGCGGGGTCCGAGGCTTCCTATGGCTACACCTTC
CDR3: CASSAGSEASYGYTF
V: TRBV6-1
J: TRBJ1-2
size: -
D: -

DNA: TGTGCCAGCTATGGACAGGGAGCAACCCAGTACTTC
CDR3: CASYGQGATQYF
V: TRBV28
J: TRBJ2-5
size: once
D: TRBD1

DNA: TGTGCCAGCAGGGCACAGGGGAATAGCAATCAGCCCCAGCATTTT
CDR3: CASRAQGNSNQPQHF
V: TRBV6-6
J: TRBJ1-5
size: -
D: TRBD1

DNA: TGTGCCAGCAGCTATGGTGGAGATACGCAGTATTTT
CDR3: CASSYGGDTQYF
V: TRBV7-9
J: TRBJ2-3
size: -
D: -

DNA: TGCGCCAGCAGTCATTGGAGGCTTAATCAGCCCCAGCATTTT
CDR3: CASSHWRLNQPQHF
V: TRBV23-1
J: TRBJ1-5
size: -
D: -

DNA: TGTGCCAGCAGCTTGGGGCCGACCCGGCGGGAGGGAACTTACAATGAGCAGTTCTTC
CDR3: CASSLGPTRREGTYNEQFF
V: TRBV5-4
J: TRBJ2-1
size: -
D: TRBD2

DNA: TGTGCCAGCTCACCACCGGCACTTAACTATGGCTACACCTTC
CDR3: CASSPPALNYGYTF
V: TRBV18
J: TRBJ1-2
size: -
D: -

DNA: TGTGCCACCCCACCCCCACAACTAGCGGGAGTGGGAGATACGCAGTATTTT
CDR3: CATPPPQLAGVGDTQYF
V: TRBV27
J: TRBJ2-3
size: -
D: TRBD2

DNA: TGTGCCAGCAGGCAACCGAGGGGCTACGAGCAGTACTTC
CDR3: CASRQPRGYEQYF
V: TRBV6-1
J: TRBJ2-7
size: -
D: -

DNA: TGTGCCAGCTCCCCATCGGGAGGAGGGGCCTACAATGAGCAGTTCTTC
CDR3: CASSPSGGGAYNEQFF
V: TRBV28
J: TRBJ2-1
size: -
D: TRBD2

DNA: TGTGCCAGCAGCCCCGGGGGGGGCCAGGCGGAGACCCAGTACTTC
CDR3: CASSPGGGQAETQYF
V: TRBV9
J: TRBJ2-5
size: -
D: TRBD2

DNA: TGTGCCAGCAGGTCCGATGGGGGACCGAACACTGAAGCTTTCTTT
CDR3: CASRSDGGPNTEAFF
V: TRBV7-9
J: TRBJ1-1
size: -
D: -

DNA: TGTGCTAGCAGTTTATATCCCCCGGCGGGCAATGAGCAGTTCTTC
CDR3: CASSLYPPAGNEQFF
V: TRBV28
J: TRBJ2-1
size: -
D: -

DNA: TGTGCCTGGAGGGAGGGACTAGCGGGAAGGACCGGGGAGCTGTTTTTT
CDR3: CAWREGLAGRTGELFF
V: TRBV30
J: TRBJ2-2
size: -
D: TRBD2

DNA: TGTGCCAGCCCCCTCCCCTCCAGGGCGTACGGGGGGACCCAGTACTTC
CDR3: CASPLPSRAYGGTQYF
V: TRBV27
J: TRBJ2-5
size: -
D: -